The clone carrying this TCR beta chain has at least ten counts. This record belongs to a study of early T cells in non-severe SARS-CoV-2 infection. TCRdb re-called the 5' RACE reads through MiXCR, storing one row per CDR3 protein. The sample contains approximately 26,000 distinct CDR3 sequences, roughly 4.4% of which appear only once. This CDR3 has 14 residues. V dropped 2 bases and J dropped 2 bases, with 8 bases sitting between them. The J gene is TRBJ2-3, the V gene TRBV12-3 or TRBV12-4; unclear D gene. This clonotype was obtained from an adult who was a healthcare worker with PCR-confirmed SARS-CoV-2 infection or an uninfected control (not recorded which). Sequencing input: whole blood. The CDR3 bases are TGTGCCAGCAGTTTATATCACCTCACAGATACGCAGTATTTT. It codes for CASSLYHLTDTQYF.